The rows below give T cell receptor beta chains drawn from one sample of a study of blood T cell repertoires in COVID-19. Only in-frame clones appear in the TCRdb table, and some are missing; sequencing was by immunoSEQ multiplex PCR. The sample carries under 200,000 clones, 86% recorded once. Sequencing was performed on peripheral blood. The receptors derive from a man between 18 and 35 years old with acute or convalescent COVID-19. The CDR3 runs from the conserved cysteine through the conserved F or W. The D gene is left open where the match is weak.

d_call | j_call | v_call | cdr3_aa
- | TRBJ2-5 | TRBV30 | CAWKVGKTQYF
TRBD1 | TRBJ1-6 | TRBV2 | CASSERGGGNSPLHF
TRBD1 | TRBJ1-5 | TRBV2 | CASTGGQGIQPQHF
TRBD1 | TRBJ1-2 | TRBV4-2 | CASSLPGQGVYGYTF
- | TRBJ1-1 | TRBV20-1 | CSASYMGGTEAFF
TRBD1 | TRBJ1-1 | TRBV7-9 | CASSWGTGAGTEAFF
- | TRBJ2-2 | TRBV7-8 | CASSPGAWGETGELFF
- | TRBJ2-1 | TRBV28 | CASSLEGDIYNEQFF
- | TRBJ1-1 | TRBV7-9 | CASSFGQAHSEAFF
TRBD1 | TRBJ2-7 | TRBV19 | CASSPGQDLSYEQYF
TRBD1 | TRBJ2-2 | TRBV24-1 | CATSELGQGANTGELFF
- | TRBJ1-6 | TRBV4-2 | CASSQDPPGHKNNSPLHF
TRBD1 | TRBJ1-1 | TRBV7-3 | CASSYNRDRGSEAFF
TRBD1 | TRBJ2-3 | TRBV9 | CASSVRGLGKDTQYF
- | TRBJ2-3 | TRBV5-4 | CASSSRTVDQDTQYF